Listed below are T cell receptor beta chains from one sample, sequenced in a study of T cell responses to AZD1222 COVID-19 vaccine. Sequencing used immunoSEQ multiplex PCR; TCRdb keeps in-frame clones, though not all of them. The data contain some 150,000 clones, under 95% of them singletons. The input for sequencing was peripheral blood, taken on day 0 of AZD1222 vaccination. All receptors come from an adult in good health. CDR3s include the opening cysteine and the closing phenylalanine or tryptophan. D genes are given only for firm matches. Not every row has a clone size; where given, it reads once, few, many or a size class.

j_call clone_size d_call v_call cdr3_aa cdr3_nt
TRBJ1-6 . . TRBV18 CASSEGTAYSPLHF TGTGCCAGCTCAGAGGGGACGGCCTATTCACCCCTCCACTTT
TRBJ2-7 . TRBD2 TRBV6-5 CATTRASGRGEQYF TGTGCCACCACCCGAGCGAGCGGGAGAGGAGAGCAGTACTTC
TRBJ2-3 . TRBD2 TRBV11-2 CASSPGGRLVDTQYF TGTGCCAGCAGCCCGGGGGGGCGGTTGGTTGATACGCAGTATTTT
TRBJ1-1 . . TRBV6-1 CASSEVRRTEAFF TGTGCCAGCAGTGAAGTTCGGCGTACTGAAGCTTTCTTT
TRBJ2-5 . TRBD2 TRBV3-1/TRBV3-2 CASSPYSSGSGRETQYF TGTGCCAGCAGCCCGTACAGTAGCGGGAGCGGGAGAGAGACCCAGTACTTC
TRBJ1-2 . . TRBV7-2 CASSFSGYNYGYTF TGTGCCAGCAGCTTTAGTGGCTATAACTATGGCTACACCTTC
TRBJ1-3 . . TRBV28 CASSRDSSSGNTIYF TGTGCCAGCAGTCGTGACTCCAGCTCTGGAAACACCATATATTTT
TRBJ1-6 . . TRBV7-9 CASSLAQGPGSPLHF TGTGCCAGCAGCTTAGCGCAGGGGCCGGGTTCACCCCTCCACTTT
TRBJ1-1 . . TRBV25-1 CASSYLYNTEAFF TGTGCCAGCAGCTACCTCTATAACACTGAAGCTTTCTTT
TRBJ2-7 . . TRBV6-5 CASSIGAGFYEQYF TGTGCCAGCAGTATAGGGGCGGGCTTCTACGAGCAGTACTTC
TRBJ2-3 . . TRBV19 CASSFDRNPADTQYF TGTGCCAGTAGCTTCGACCGCAACCCCGCAGATACGCAGTATTTT
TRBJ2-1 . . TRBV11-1 CASSLGDRSYNEQFF TGTGCCAGCAGCTTAGGAGACAGGTCCTACAATGAGCAGTTCTTC
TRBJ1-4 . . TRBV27 CASRPLQSQGTNEKLFF TGTGCCAGCAGGCCACTACAATCCCAGGGGACTAATGAAAAACTGTTTTTT
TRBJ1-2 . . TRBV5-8 CASSLNGAGHYGYTF TGTGCCAGCAGCTTGAATGGCGCGGGTCACTATGGCTACACCTTC
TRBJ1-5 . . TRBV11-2 CASSLDPGQPQHF TGTGCCAGCAGCTTAGATCCGGGTCAGCCCCAGCATTTT
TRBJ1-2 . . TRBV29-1 CSVGDTAYGYTF TGCAGCGTTGGGGACACCGCCTATGGCTACACCTTC
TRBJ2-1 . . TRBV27 CASSPLTSQGFYNEQFF TGTGCCAGCAGCCCCCTGACTAGTCAGGGGTTTTATAATGAGCAGTTCTTC
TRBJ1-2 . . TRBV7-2 CASSLGGIGANYGYTF TGTGCCAGCAGCTTGGGCGGCATTGGGGCGAACTATGGCTACACCTTC
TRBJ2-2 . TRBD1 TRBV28 CASSSPTGANTGELFF TGTGCCAGCAGTTCCCCGACAGGGGCGAACACCGGGGAGCTGTTTTTT
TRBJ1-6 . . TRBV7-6 CASSLGARDGFVGSPLHF TGTGCCAGCAGCTTAGGGGCCCGAGACGGATTTGTTGGGTCACCCCTCCACTTT
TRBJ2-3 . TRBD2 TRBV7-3 CASSLLAGELGTQYF TGTGCCAGCAGCTTGCTAGCGGGAGAGTTAGGAACGCAGTATTTT
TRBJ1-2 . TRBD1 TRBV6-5 CASSWAGGSNYGYTF TGTGCCAGCAGCTGGGCAGGGGGATCCAACTATGGCTACACCTTC
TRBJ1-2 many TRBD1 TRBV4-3 CASSQDLGGNYGYTF TGCGCCAGCAGCCAAGATCTAGGGGGCAACTATGGCTACACCTTC
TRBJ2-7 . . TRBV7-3 CASSLTSGAYEQYF TGTGCCAGCAGCCTCACGTCCGGGGCCTACGAGCAGTACTTC
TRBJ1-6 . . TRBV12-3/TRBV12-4 CASTLGHSPLHF TGTGCCAGCACCCTAGGGCATTCACCCCTCCACTTT
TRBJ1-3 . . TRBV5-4 CASTNRGGGNTIYF TGTGCCAGCACCAATCGGGGGGGCGGAAACACCATATATTTT
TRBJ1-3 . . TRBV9 CASSVGEGRDTIYF TGTGCCAGCAGCGTAGGTGAGGGCAGGGACACCATATATTTT
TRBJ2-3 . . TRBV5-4 CASSLSKGSDTQYF TGTGCCAGCAGCTTGTCGAAGGGCTCAGATACGCAGTATTTT
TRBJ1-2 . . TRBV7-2 CASSLFPGGNYGYTF TGTGCCAGCAGCTTATTCCCGGGAGGGAACTATGGCTACACCTTC
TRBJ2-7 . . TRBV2 CASSALGGTYEQYF TGTGCCAGCAGTGCGCTCGGGGGAACCTACGAGCAGTACTTC
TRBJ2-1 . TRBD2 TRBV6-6 CASSPGTSGGLSYNEQFF TGTGCCAGCAGTCCCGGGACTAGCGGGGGCCTCTCCTACAATGAGCAGTTCTTC
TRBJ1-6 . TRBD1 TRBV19 CASTTGDSPLHF TGTGCCAGTACTACAGGGGATTCACCCCTCCACTTT
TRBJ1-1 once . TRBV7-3 CASSPRRNTEAFF TGTGCCAGCAGCCCGCGGCGGAACACTGAAGCTTTCTTT